The 7 T cell receptor beta chains in this list originate from one sample, sequenced in a study of shared T cell receptors in the human thymus. Clones were sequenced by immunoSEQ multiplex PCR, and TCRdb holds only the in-frame ones, with some missing. The data show 700,000 to 750,000 clones, with 75% to 90% seen just once and roughly 0.01% held by the top ten. This same sample was also part of a study on human thymus T cells.

The sequencing input was thymocytes. The receptor set was obtained from a girl under three years old with a congenital heart defect.

The chain combines TRBV7-3 with TRBJ1-1; no firm D call. V lost 2 bases to trimming and J lost 1 base, with 14 bases between them. Germline CDR1 is SGHTA and CDR2 is FQGTGA. CDR3 length equals 16 residues. The CDR3 spells CASSLLWAGRNTEAFF. Written as DNA, the CDR3 is TGTGCCAGCAGCTTACTTTGGGCAGGCAGGAACACTGAAGCTTTCTTT.

This chain connects TRBV7-7 to TRBJ1-4, with D unresolved. Between the trimmed V and J ends, which lost 5 bases and 0 bases, there was a span of 16 bases. The CDR3 has 17 residues. Germline V gene sequence: CDR1 SSHAT, CDR2 FNYEAQ (reference sequence). The chain's CDR3 is CASSPPGGVPTNEKLFF. The CDR3 bases are TGTGCCAGCAGCCCCCCCGGCGGGGTTCCAACTAATGAAAAACTGTTTTTT.

The chain combines TRBV6-6 with TRBJ2-2; 7 bases match TRBD1. In germline, CDR1 is MNHNY, CDR2 SVGAGI (reference sequence). V gave up 7 bases and J gave up 5 bases; unmatched junction bases: 7. The CDR3 is 14 residues long. The CDR3 bases are TGTGCCAGCAAGATACAGGGGAGAACCGGGGAGCTGTTTTTT. Its translation is CASKIQGRTGELFF.

Here the CDR3 reads CASSLPNSSSGNTIYF. The CDR3, as DNA: TGTGCCAGCAGCTTACCCAACAGTAGCTCTGGAAACACCATATATTTT. The chain links TRBV7-6 to TRBJ1-3; D is unresolved. V was trimmed by 2 bases and J by 0 bases, leaving 11 bases between them. The V gene's germline CDR1 is SGHVS and CDR2 FNYEAQ. CDR3 length equals 16 residues.

CDR3 nucleotide sequence: TGTGCCAGCAGTCCACCCGGGACATTCAGCAATCAGCCCCAGCATTTT. Its translation: CASSPPGTFSNQPQHF. The rearrangement joins TRBV27 to TRBJ1-5; TRBD1 is a possible D gene (6 bases). Germline loops: CDR1 MNHEY, CDR2 SMNVEV (reference sequence). Trimming stripped 5 bases from V and 1 base from J, with 15 bases between. The CDR3 sequence is 16 residues long.

This clone occurred once. The CDR3 loop is CASSQAGGENSPLHF. CDR3 DNA sequence: TGCGCCAGCAGCCAAGCGGGGGGGGAAAATTCACCCCTCCACTTT. The chain has TRBV4-3 and TRBJ1-6, with D perhaps TRBD1 (5 bases). From germline, CDR1 is LGHNA and CDR2 YSLEER. This CDR3 spans 15 amino acids. V lost 1 base, J lost 7 bases, and 11 bases lay in between.

The chain links TRBV28 to TRBJ2-5; 9 bases agree with TRBD2. The CDR3 runs to 15 residues. Trimming cost V 5 bases and J 5 bases; bases outside gene matches: 9. Germline CDR1 MDHEN, CDR2 SYDVKM. CDR3 protein: CASSKLAGEGETQYF. CDR3 DNA: TGTGCCAGCAGTAAATTAGCGGGGGAGGGGGAGACCCAGTACTTC.